What follows are 6 T cell receptor beta chains derived from one specimen sequenced in a study of OX40 agonist ivuxolimab in advanced cancers. TCRdb's table, derived via immunoSEQ multiplex PCR, lists solely in-frame clones and lacks some. This sample has 50,000 to 70,000 clones; approximately 82% occur once, and the top ten carry approximately 3.1%. Sequencing used CD4+ or CD8+ T cells sorted from blood, obtained in a trial of the OX40 agonist ivuxolimab. The receptors shown here come from an adult with an advanced solid tumor such as melanoma, head and neck, liver or kidney cancer.

This clone was found once. The genes are TRBV11-3 and TRBJ2-5; tentatively, D is TRBD1 or TRBD2 (5 bases each). This CDR3 spans 14 amino acids. Per the germline V gene, CDR1 is SGHNT and CDR2 is YENEEA. V was pared by 1 base and J by 9 bases, with 15 bases between. DNA for the CDR3: TGTGCCAGCAGCTTAGGAGCTCCGGTGGGGGCCCAGTACTTC. Translating gives CASSLGAPVGAQYF.

This chain links TRBV9 with TRBJ1-2, with 7 bases that match TRBD1. Germline values: CDR1 SGDLS, CDR2 YYNGEE. V was pared by 0 bases and J by 4 bases, with 6 bases of the junction left unmatched. The CDR3 extends over 15 amino acids. The chain's CDR3 is CASSVEHRGSYGYTF. The CDR3 nucleotides read TGTGCCAGCAGCGTAGAGCACAGGGGAAGCTATGGCTACACCTTC.

The DNA of the CDR3 is TGCAGCGTTGCTGGTGGATGGACAGACCCTAAAGCTTTCTTT. Translated, it gives CSVAGGWTDPKAFF. V and J are TRBV29-1 and TRBJ1-1; D may be TRBD1 (6 bases). Germline CDR1 and CDR2: SQVTM and ANQGSEA. The CDR3 covers 14 residues. Between the trimmed V and J ends, which lost 4 bases and 9 bases, there was a span of 21 bases.

This rearrangement joins TRBV6-4 to TRBJ2-3; D gene unclear. Germline CDR1 is MRHNA and CDR2 is SNTAGT. Trimming stripped 0 bases from V and 0 bases from J, with 7 bases between. The CDR3 consists of 15 residues. The CDR3 sequence is CASSDSAGSTDTQYF. The CDR3 DNA follows: TGTGCCAGCAGTGACTCCGCTGGTAGCACAGATACGCAGTATTTT.

This sequence joins TRBV11-3 and TRBJ2-7; D remains ambiguous. Germline lookup yields CDR1 SGHNT and CDR2 YENEEA. The ends were cut back, 6 bases at V and 4 bases at J, with 4 bases in the middle. The CDR3 totals 10 residues. This CDR3 is CASRHYEQYF. The CDR3 coding sequence is TGTGCCAGCAGACATTACGAGCAGTACTTC.

The chain uses TRBV28 and TRBJ1-2, with TRBD1 as a possible D gene (5 bases). The V gene lost 6 bases and the J gene lost 2 bases, with 13 bases spanning the gap. This CDR3 region has 14 residues. In germline, CDR1 is MDHEN, CDR2 SYDVKM. The CDR3 region is CASRAGARNYGYTF. CDR3 DNA: TGTGCCAGCAGAGCCGGGGCCAGGAACTATGGCTACACCTTC.